Following are 11 T cell receptor beta chains from one sample sequenced in a study of shared clonotypes between healthy human individuals. Sequencing used immunoSEQ multiplex PCR; TCRdb keeps in-frame clones, though not all of them. There are some 1 million clones in the sample; about three quarters occur only once, and approximately 1.5% lies in the top ten. The material sequenced was memory CD4+ T cells sorted from blood. Subset described: CD45RA-negative fraction. The receptors derive from a man younger than 35 in good health.

The genes are TRBV4-1 and TRBJ1-2; 7 nucleotides line up with TRBD1. The CDR3 is 15 amino acids. From germline, CDR1 is MGHRA and CDR2 YSYEKL. Trimming removed 4 bases from V and 0 bases from J; junction bases left unmatched: 5. CDR3 sequence: CASSRAGTANYGYTF. The CDR3 DNA is TGCGCCAGCAGCCGAGCCGGGACAGCTAACTATGGCTACACCTTC.

The J gene is TRBJ2-3, the V gene TRBV14, with 12 bases identical to TRBD2. Germline V gene lookup returns CDR1 SGHDN and CDR2 FVKESK. Trimming took 3 bases from V and 8 from J; bases not matched to a gene: 9. There are 16 residues in the CDR3. The CDR3 DNA sequence: TGTGCCAGCAGCCACACCTCGACTAGCGGGAGAGGTACGCAGTATTTT. The encoded protein is CASSHTSTSGRGTQYF.

The chain recombines TRBV28 with TRBJ1-1; 7 nucleotides line up with TRBD1. J lost 1 base, V lost 4 bases, and 9 bases had no gene match. This CDR3 is built from 16 residues. Germline CDR1 is MDHEN and CDR2 is SYDVKM. The CDR3, as DNA: TGTGCCAGCAGTTCGACCCCGGGACAGCCGAACACTGAAGCTTTCTTT. Its translation is CASSSTPGQPNTEAFF. The whole variable domain, remainder taken from reference TRBV28 and TRBJ1-1, is DVKVTQSSRYLVKRTGEKVFLECVQDMDHENMFWYRQDPGLGLRLIYFSYDVKMKEKGDIPEGYSVSREKKERFSLILESASTNQTSMYLCASSSTPGQPNTEAFFGQGTRLTVV.

The J gene is TRBJ2-3, the V gene TRBV7-8; D may correspond to TRBD1 or TRBD2 (5 bases each). CDR3 length equals 15 residues. Deletions cut 1 base from V and 5 bases from J, with 13 bases between. From germline, CDR1 is SGHVS and CDR2 FQNEAQ. CDR3 DNA sequence: TGTGCCAGCAGCTTAGGGGTCGTGGGGGTAGATACGCAGTATTTT. Translating gives CASSLGVVGVDTQYF.

This clone was counted between two and nine times. The gene calls are TRBV9 and TRBJ2-7; 7 nucleotides agree with TRBD2. The CDR3 sequence is 13 residues long. Trimming at V came to 7 bases and at J to 0 bases, leaving 4 bases not matched to a gene. The germline gives CDR1 SGDLS, CDR2 YYNGEE. The CDR3 spells CASGSGPSYEQYF. The CDR3 region has the DNA TGTGCCAGCGGTAGCGGGCCCTCCTACGAGCAGTACTTC.

This clone appeared a single time. The gene calls are TRBV28 and TRBJ2-1; 7 bases are a match to TRBD2. J lost 4 bases, V lost 8 bases, and 11 bases had no gene match. There are 15 residues in the CDR3. The germline V gene encodes CDR1 MDHEN and CDR2 SYDVKM. This chain's CDR3 is CASLGRGARYNEQFF. CDR3 in DNA: TGTGCCAGCCTTGGGAGGGGCGCGAGGTACAATGAGCAGTTCTTC.

This clone showed up just a few times. The chain recombines TRBV28 with TRBJ2-1, with D maybe TRBD2 (5 bases). V was trimmed by 2 bases and J by 7 bases, leaving 12 bases between them. Germline-derived CDR1 and CDR2 are MDHEN and SYDVKM. The CDR3 covers 14 residues. CDR3 DNA sequence: TGTGCCAGCAGTTTAACTAGAAAAGGAAATGAGCAGTTCTTC. This translates into CASSLTRKGNEQFF.

The chain carries TRBV6-1 and TRBJ2-1; possible D gene TRBD1, 7 bases. The germline V gene has CDR1 MNHNS and CDR2 SASEGT. Trimming took 4 bases from V and 9 from J, leaving 19 bases between them. The CDR3 runs 15 residues. Here the CDR3 reads CASSGQGGGIVEQFF. DNA for the CDR3: TGTGCCAGCAGTGGACAGGGTGGGGGGATCGTTGAGCAGTTCTTC.

The V and J genes are TRBV4-2 and TRBJ2-1; 12 nucleotides match TRBD2. Looked up from germline, CDR1 is LGHNA and CDR2 is YNFKEQ. V was pared by 0 bases and J by 5 bases, with 8 bases of the junction left unmatched. The CDR3 extends over 18 amino acids. The CDR3 DNA is TGTGCCAGCAGCCAAGATCGAGTCCTAGCGGGGGGGAACAATGAGCAGTTCTTC. As protein: CASSQDRVLAGGNNEQFF.

The chain carries TRBV19 and TRBJ2-3, with 9 bases identical to TRBD2. The ends lost 5 bases at V and 3 bases at J; junction bases unmatched: 9. The CDR3 totals 16 residues. Germline CDR1 LNHDA, CDR2 SQIVND (reference sequence). The DNA for the CDR3 is TGTGCCAGTAGTCTGGACCTAGCGGGGTCTACAGATACGCAGTATTTT. It encodes CASSLDLAGSTDTQYF.

Of note for this clone: Different DNA sequences within this sample yield the same CDR3. The CDR3 DNA follows: TGCGCCAGCAGCGCGGGGGCCTACGAGCAGTACTTC. Amino acid sequence: CASSAGAYEQYF. The chain has TRBV5-1 and TRBJ2-7; 7 bases line up with TRBD2. V was clipped by 4 bases and J by 2 bases; unmatched bases: 0. Germline CDR1 is SGHRS and CDR2 is YFSETQ. This CDR3 is 12 amino acids long.